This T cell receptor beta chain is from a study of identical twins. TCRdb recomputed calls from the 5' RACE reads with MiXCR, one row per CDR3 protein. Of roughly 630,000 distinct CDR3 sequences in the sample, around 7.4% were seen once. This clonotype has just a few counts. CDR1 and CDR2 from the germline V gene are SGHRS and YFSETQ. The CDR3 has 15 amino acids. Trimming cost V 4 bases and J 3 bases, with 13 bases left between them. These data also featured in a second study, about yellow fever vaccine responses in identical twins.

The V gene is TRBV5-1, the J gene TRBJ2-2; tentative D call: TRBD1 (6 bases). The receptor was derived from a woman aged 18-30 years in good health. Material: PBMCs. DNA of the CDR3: TGCGCCAGCAGCGTGGACAGCAGGGACACCGGGGAGCTGTTTTTT. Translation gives CASSVDSRDTGELFF.